This T cell receptor beta chain was identified during a study of tumor-infiltrating lymphocytes in primary liver carcinoma. Study-level points and caveats: Tumor top-250-clone fraction significantly exceeded that of blood (p = 0.039).

Germline DNA was extracted too, while blood RNA derived from unsorted whole blood. Trimming took 2 bases from V and 2 from J, leaving 6 bases between them. Germline values: CDR1 SGHNT, CDR2 YYREEE (reference sequence). The CDR3 has 13 residues. Ten or more counts support this clonotype. The antigen is unknown. A constant-region primer served to make TCR beta cDNA from approximately 490 ng total RNA. Libraries of TCR beta came from three nested multiplex PCR rounds with slightly modified ARM-PCR. The first two PCR rounds used TRBV1-TRBV30 primers with a Cbeta primer, roughly 10 cycles each. MiXCR, applied by TCRdb to the multiplex PCR reads, yields one record per CDR3 protein. The table records some 200,000 distinct CDR3 sequences, less than 70% of them present only once.

The rearrangement uses TRBV5-4 and TRBJ2-3; D remains ambiguous. Sample: peripheral blood. The origin of this receptor is a woman in her fifties or sixties with primary liver carcinoma and hepatitis B virus infection. DNA of the CDR3: TGTGCCAGCAGCTTTCAGGACACAGATACGCAGTATTTT. This sequence encodes CASSFQDTDTQYF.